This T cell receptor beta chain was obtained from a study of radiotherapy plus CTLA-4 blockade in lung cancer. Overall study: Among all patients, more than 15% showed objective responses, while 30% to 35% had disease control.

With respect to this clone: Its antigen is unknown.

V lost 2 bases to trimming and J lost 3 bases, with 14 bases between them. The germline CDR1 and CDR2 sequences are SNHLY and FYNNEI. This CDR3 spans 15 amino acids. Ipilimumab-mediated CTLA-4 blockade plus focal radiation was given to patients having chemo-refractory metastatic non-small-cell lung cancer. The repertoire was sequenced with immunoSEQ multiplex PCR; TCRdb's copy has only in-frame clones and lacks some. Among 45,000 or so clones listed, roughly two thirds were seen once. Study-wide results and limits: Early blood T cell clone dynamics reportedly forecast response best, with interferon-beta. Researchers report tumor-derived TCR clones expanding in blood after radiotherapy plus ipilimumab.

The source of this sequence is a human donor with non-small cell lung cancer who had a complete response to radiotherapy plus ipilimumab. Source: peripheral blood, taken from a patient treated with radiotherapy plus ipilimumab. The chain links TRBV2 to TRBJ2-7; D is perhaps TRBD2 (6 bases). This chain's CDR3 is CASSEFGTGHYEQYF. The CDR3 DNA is TGTGCCAGCAGTGAATTCGGGACTGGGCACTACGAGCAGTACTTC.